Following are 2 T cell receptor beta chains from one sample sequenced in a study of beta chain features in type 1 diabetes. Sequenced material consisted of expressed TCRB transcripts (all of the isolated RNA was reverse transcribed). The method was immunoSEQ multiplex PCR; TCRdb's version includes in-frame clones alone and lacks a portion of them. This sample carries 140,000 to 150,000 clones, roughly 53% of them seen once, and the ten largest clones take 0.4% to 0.5%. Sequenced material: Tregs from blood. These receptors were collected from a man younger than 30 in good health.

The chain employs TRBV7-9 and TRBJ2-1; possible D gene TRBD1, 5 bases. V lost 5 bases, J lost 5 bases, and 22 bases lay in between. The CDR3 has 17 residues. Germline V gene data show CDR1 as SEHNR and CDR2 as FQNEAQ (reference sequence). The CDR3 region is CASSPRLIRGPDNEQFF. CDR3 bases: TGTGCCAGCAGCCCCCGGCTCATTAGGGGCCCGGACAATGAGCAGTTCTTC.

V usage is TRBV10-3 and J usage is TRBJ1-3; possibly TRBD1 for D (5 bases). CDR3 length: 15 residues. Germline V gene lookup returns CDR1 ENHRY and CDR2 SYGVKD. Trimming took off 1 base at V and 2 bases at J, with 9 bases between the two ends. The CDR3 is CAISEYTGPGNTIYF. For the CDR3, the DNA is TGTGCCATCAGTGAGTATACAGGACCTGGAAACACCATATATTTT.